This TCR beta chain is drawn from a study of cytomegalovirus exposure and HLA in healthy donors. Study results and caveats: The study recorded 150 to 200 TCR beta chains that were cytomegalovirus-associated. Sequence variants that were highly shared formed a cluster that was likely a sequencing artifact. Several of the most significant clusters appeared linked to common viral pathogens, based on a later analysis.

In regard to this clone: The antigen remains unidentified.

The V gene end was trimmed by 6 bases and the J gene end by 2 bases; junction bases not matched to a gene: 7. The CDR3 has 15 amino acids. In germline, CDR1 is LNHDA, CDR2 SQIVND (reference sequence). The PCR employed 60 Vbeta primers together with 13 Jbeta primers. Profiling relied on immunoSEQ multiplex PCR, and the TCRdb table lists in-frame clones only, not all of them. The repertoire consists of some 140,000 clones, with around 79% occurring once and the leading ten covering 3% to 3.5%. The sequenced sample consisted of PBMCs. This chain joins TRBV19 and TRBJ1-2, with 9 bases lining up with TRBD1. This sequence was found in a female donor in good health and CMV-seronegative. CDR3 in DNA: TGTGCCAGTAGCCAAACAGGGGGCTTCAACTATGGCTACACCTTC. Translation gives CASSQTGGFNYGYTF.